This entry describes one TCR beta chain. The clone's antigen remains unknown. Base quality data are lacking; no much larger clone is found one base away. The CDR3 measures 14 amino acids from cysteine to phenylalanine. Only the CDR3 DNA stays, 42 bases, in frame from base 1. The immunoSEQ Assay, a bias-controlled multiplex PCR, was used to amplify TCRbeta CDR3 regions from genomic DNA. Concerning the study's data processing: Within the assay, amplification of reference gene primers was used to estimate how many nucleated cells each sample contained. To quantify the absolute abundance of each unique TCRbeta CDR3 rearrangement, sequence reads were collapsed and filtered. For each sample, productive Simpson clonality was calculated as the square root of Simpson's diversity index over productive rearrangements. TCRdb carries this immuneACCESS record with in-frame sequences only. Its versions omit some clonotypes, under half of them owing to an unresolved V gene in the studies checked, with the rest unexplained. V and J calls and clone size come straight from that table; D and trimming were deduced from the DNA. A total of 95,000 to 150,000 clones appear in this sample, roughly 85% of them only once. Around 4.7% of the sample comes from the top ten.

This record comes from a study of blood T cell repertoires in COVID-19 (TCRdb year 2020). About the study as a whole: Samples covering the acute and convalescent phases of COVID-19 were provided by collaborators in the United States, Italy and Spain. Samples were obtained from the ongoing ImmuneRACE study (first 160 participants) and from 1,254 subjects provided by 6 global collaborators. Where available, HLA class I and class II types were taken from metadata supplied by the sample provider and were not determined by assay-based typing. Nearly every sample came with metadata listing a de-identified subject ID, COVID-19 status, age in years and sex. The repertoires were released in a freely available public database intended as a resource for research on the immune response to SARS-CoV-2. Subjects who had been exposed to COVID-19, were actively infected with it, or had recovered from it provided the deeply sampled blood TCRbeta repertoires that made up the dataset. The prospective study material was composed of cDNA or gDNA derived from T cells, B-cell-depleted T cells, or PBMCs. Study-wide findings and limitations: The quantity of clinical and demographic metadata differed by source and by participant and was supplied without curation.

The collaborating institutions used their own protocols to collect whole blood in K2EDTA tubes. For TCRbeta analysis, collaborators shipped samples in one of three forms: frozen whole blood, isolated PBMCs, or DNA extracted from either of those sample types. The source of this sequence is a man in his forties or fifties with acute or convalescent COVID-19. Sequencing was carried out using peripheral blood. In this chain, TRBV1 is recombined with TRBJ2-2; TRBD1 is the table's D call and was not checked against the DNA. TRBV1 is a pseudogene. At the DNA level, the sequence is TGCACCCTCCGGGACAGGGGGCTAGGCGGGGAGCTGTTTTTT. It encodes CTLRDRGLGGELFF.